Only a few counts were recorded for the clone carrying this T cell receptor (beta chain). In TCRdb, the 5' RACE reads were re-called with MiXCR into one record per CDR3 protein. The repertoire holds 500,000 to 650,000 distinct CDR3 sequences, with just over 7% as singletons. This sample was taken from a study of identical twins. The germline V gene encodes CDR1 MGHRA and CDR2 YSYEKL. Trimming took 0 bases from V and 6 from J, leaving 21 bases between them. CDR3 length: 18 residues. These data also featured in a second study, about yellow fever vaccine responses in identical twins.

Sequenced: PBMCs. The sequence was collected from a woman between 18 and 30 years old in good health. V usage is TRBV4-1 and J usage is TRBJ2-1; the D gene is possibly TRBD2 (5 bases). Here the CDR3 reads CASSQDRSRASNLNEQFF. In nucleotides, the CDR3 is TGCGCCAGCAGCCAAGATCGGTCAAGGGCTAGCAATCTCAATGAGCAGTTCTTC.